A selection of T cell receptor beta chains follows, all from one sample in a study of blood T cell repertoires in COVID-19. Here immunoSEQ multiplex PCR was the method, and the copy in TCRdb shows in-frame clones only, minus some. The sample lists 150,000 to 160,000 clones, roughly 84% occurring once. Sequencing input: peripheral blood. The receptors shown here come from a woman aged 45-65 years with acute or convalescent COVID-19. The CDR3 runs from the conserved cysteine through the conserved F or W. Each record gives: V gene, D gene, J gene, clone size, CDR3 DNA, CDR3 protein. A D gene is named only where the DNA matches it firmly. Rows give clone size only sometimes, using once, few, many, or a class for an expanded clone.

v_gene: TRBV6-2/TRBV6-3
d_gene: TRBD1
j_gene: TRBJ2-4
abundance: NA
CDR3nt: TGTGCCAGCAGTTACTCTATGGACAGGCTAGCCAAAAACATTCAGTACTTC
CDR3aa: CASSYSMDRLAKNIQYF

v_gene: TRBV6-5
d_gene: TRBD1
j_gene: TRBJ1-3
abundance: NA
CDR3nt: TGTGCCAGCAGAGACAGGGCCTCTGGAAACACCATATATTTT
CDR3aa: CASRDRASGNTIYF

v_gene: TRBV28
d_gene: TRBD1
j_gene: TRBJ1-2
abundance: NA
CDR3nt: TGTGCCAGCAGTTTATACAGGGGTGGTGGCTACACCTTC
CDR3aa: CASSLYRGGGYTF

v_gene: TRBV18
d_gene: NA
j_gene: TRBJ1-2
abundance: few
CDR3nt: TGTGCCAGCTCCTACACACCGGGCTATGGCTACACCTTC
CDR3aa: CASSYTPGYGYTF

v_gene: TRBV7-3
d_gene: TRBD1
j_gene: TRBJ2-7
abundance: NA
CDR3nt: TGTGCCAGCAGCTCCACAGGGGTCGACGAGCAGTACTTC
CDR3aa: CASSSTGVDEQYF

v_gene: TRBV4-1
d_gene: NA
j_gene: TRBJ1-4
abundance: NA
CDR3nt: TGCGCCAGCAGCCTCCGTTTAACAGGGCTCAATGAAAAACTGTTTTTT
CDR3aa: CASSLRLTGLNEKLFF

v_gene: TRBV12-3/TRBV12-4
d_gene: NA
j_gene: TRBJ2-7
abundance: once
CDR3nt: TGTGCCAGCACTCTAAGTAGAGCTGAGCAGTACTTC
CDR3aa: CASTLSRAEQYF

v_gene: TRBV28
d_gene: TRBD2
j_gene: TRBJ2-7
abundance: NA
CDR3nt: TGTGCCAGCAGTTCCTGGACTAGCGGGTCTGCTAGCTCCTACGAGCAGTACTTC
CDR3aa: CASSSWTSGSASSYEQYF

v_gene: TRBV7-2
d_gene: NA
j_gene: TRBJ1-5
abundance: NA
CDR3nt: TGTGCCAGCAGCTTAGTAGGTTCAGGGGTGGATCAGCCCCAGCATTTT
CDR3aa: CASSLVGSGVDQPQHF

v_gene: TRBV2
d_gene: NA
j_gene: TRBJ2-1
abundance: NA
CDR3nt: TGTGCCACCGAAGGGGGGGGCGGCCTCTGGACTGAGCAGTTCTTC
CDR3aa: CATEGGGGLWTEQFF

v_gene: TRBV5-6
d_gene: NA
j_gene: TRBJ1-1
abundance: NA
CDR3nt: TGTGCCAGCAGCTTTTTCTCGGGGACTGAAGCTTTCTTT
CDR3aa: CASSFFSGTEAFF

v_gene: TRBV5-6
d_gene: NA
j_gene: TRBJ2-3
abundance: NA
CDR3nt: TGTGCCAGCAGCTTGCAACTCCGCCTTAGCACAGATACGCAGTATTTT
CDR3aa: CASSLQLRLSTDTQYF

v_gene: TRBV9
d_gene: NA
j_gene: TRBJ1-6
abundance: NA
CDR3nt: TGTGCCAGCAGCTCCCTAGGCGGGGGTAATTCACCCCTCCACTTT
CDR3aa: CASSSLGGGNSPLHF

v_gene: TRBV7-9
d_gene: NA
j_gene: TRBJ2-2
abundance: NA
CDR3nt: TGTGCCAGCACCTCCGATGAGGCAGGGTGGGCCCCCGTCGGGGAGCTGTTTTTT
CDR3aa: CASTSDEAGWAPVGELFF

v_gene: TRBV30
d_gene: NA
j_gene: TRBJ1-2
abundance: NA
CDR3nt: TGTGCCTGGAGTACGACAGTCTATGGCTACACCTTC
CDR3aa: CAWSTTVYGYTF

v_gene: TRBV7-9
d_gene: TRBD1
j_gene: TRBJ1-2
abundance: NA
CDR3nt: TGTGCCAGCAGCCCCCGACAGGGAAACTATGGCTACACCTTC
CDR3aa: CASSPRQGNYGYTF

v_gene: TRBV18
d_gene: TRBD1
j_gene: TRBJ2-1
abundance: NA
CDR3nt: TGTGCCAGCTCACCGGGGACAGGGGACTACAATGAGCAGTTCTTC
CDR3aa: CASSPGTGDYNEQFF

v_gene: TRBV28
d_gene: TRBD1
j_gene: TRBJ1-5
abundance: NA
CDR3nt: TGTGCCAGCAGTTTTAACAGGGGTGGCAATCAGCCCCAGCATTTT
CDR3aa: CASSFNRGGNQPQHF

v_gene: TRBV7-2
d_gene: NA
j_gene: TRBJ1-1
abundance: NA
CDR3nt: TGTGCCAGCAGCTTAGGATCCGGCGGAATGAACACTGAAGCTTTCTTT
CDR3aa: CASSLGSGGMNTEAFF

v_gene: TRBV2
d_gene: NA
j_gene: TRBJ1-2
abundance: NA
CDR3nt: TGTGCCAGCACCCTCGGAGGGCTTGGAGGGGAGGCATATGGCTACACCTTC
CDR3aa: CASTLGGLGGEAYGYTF

v_gene: TRBV20-1
d_gene: NA
j_gene: TRBJ1-5
abundance: few
CDR3nt: TGCAGTGCTAGTTTACAGGGAATATGGGGCAATCAGCCCCAGCATTTT
CDR3aa: CSASLQGIWGNQPQHF

v_gene: TRBV4-3
d_gene: NA
j_gene: TRBJ1-2
abundance: NA
CDR3nt: TGCGCCAGCAGCCAAGATCGGGGGTGGGACTATGGCTACACCTTC
CDR3aa: CASSQDRGWDYGYTF

v_gene: TRBV5-6
d_gene: TRBD1
j_gene: TRBJ1-2
abundance: NA
CDR3nt: TGTGCCAGCAGCTCCGGGACAGGGAACTATGGCTACACCTTC
CDR3aa: CASSSGTGNYGYTF

v_gene: TRBV11-3
d_gene: TRBD2
j_gene: TRBJ2-7
abundance: NA
CDR3nt: TGTGCCAGCAGCTTAGGCCATGGGGCTAGCGGGGGCTACGAGCAGTACTTC
CDR3aa: CASSLGHGASGGYEQYF

v_gene: TRBV5-4
d_gene: TRBD2
j_gene: TRBJ2-1
abundance: NA
CDR3nt: TGTGCCAGCAGCTTCGGGGCGGGGGGTTACAATGAGCAGTTCTTC
CDR3aa: CASSFGAGGYNEQFF

v_gene: TRBV4-1
d_gene: NA
j_gene: TRBJ2-7
abundance: NA
CDR3nt: TGCGCCAGCAGCCAAGACCAGGGCGGACAACTCTACGAGCAGTACTTC
CDR3aa: CASSQDQGGQLYEQYF

v_gene: TRBV19
d_gene: TRBD2
j_gene: TRBJ2-1
abundance: NA
CDR3nt: TGTGCCAGTAGTCGCCCGGGACTAGCGGGGGGGAATGAGCAGTTCTTC
CDR3aa: CASSRPGLAGGNEQFF

v_gene: TRBV3-1/TRBV3-2
d_gene: NA
j_gene: TRBJ2-5
abundance: NA
CDR3nt: TGTGCCAGCAGCTCCTCGGTGGGGGGAGAGACCCAGTACTTC
CDR3aa: CASSSSVGGETQYF

v_gene: TRBV15
d_gene: NA
j_gene: TRBJ2-7
abundance: once
CDR3nt: TGTGCCACCAGCAGAGATCTCGGGACAATCTACGAGCAGTACTTC
CDR3aa: CATSRDLGTIYEQYF

v_gene: TRBV6-2/TRBV6-3
d_gene: NA
j_gene: TRBJ1-5
abundance: NA
CDR3nt: TGTGCCAGCAGTAAGATAGGGGCGTTTAGTCAGCCCCAGCATTTT
CDR3aa: CASSKIGAFSQPQHF

v_gene: TRBV7-3
d_gene: TRBD2
j_gene: TRBJ2-3
abundance: NA
CDR3nt: TGTGCCAGCAGCTTACTAGCGGGGGGGAGCACAGATACGCAGTATTTT
CDR3aa: CASSLLAGGSTDTQYF

v_gene: TRBV2
d_gene: NA
j_gene: TRBJ1-5
abundance: NA
CDR3nt: TGTGCCAGCAGCGAAACGGGTAGCAATCAGCCCCAGCATTTT
CDR3aa: CASSETGSNQPQHF

v_gene: TRBV19
d_gene: TRBD1
j_gene: TRBJ1-2
abundance: NA
CDR3nt: TGTGCCAGTAGCGACCACCCGACAGGGACGGCTGGCTACACCTTC
CDR3aa: CASSDHPTGTAGYTF

v_gene: TRBV2
d_gene: TRBD1
j_gene: TRBJ1-1
abundance: NA
CDR3nt: TGTGCCAGCAGGGCTGGACAGGGTTTGAACACTGAAGCTTTCTTT
CDR3aa: CASRAGQGLNTEAFF

v_gene: TRBV6-6
d_gene: NA
j_gene: TRBJ2-7
abundance: NA
CDR3nt: TGTGCCAGCAGTCCCCTGCAGGTCGGTGAGCAGTACTTC
CDR3aa: CASSPLQVGEQYF

v_gene: TRBV3-1/TRBV3-2
d_gene: NA
j_gene: TRBJ2-1
abundance: NA
CDR3nt: TGTGCCAGCAGCCGCCGCGGATCCAATGAGCAGTTCTTC
CDR3aa: CASSRRGSNEQFF

v_gene: TRBV18
d_gene: TRBD2
j_gene: TRBJ2-7
abundance: NA
CDR3nt: TGTGCCAGCTCACTAGCGGGGAGCTCCTACGAGCAGTACTTC
CDR3aa: CASSLAGSSYEQYF

v_gene: TRBV6-5
d_gene: NA
j_gene: TRBJ2-3
abundance: NA
CDR3nt: TGTGCCAGCACCGGTGCTAGCACAGATACGCAGTATTTT
CDR3aa: CASTGASTDTQYF

v_gene: TRBV10-3
d_gene: NA
j_gene: TRBJ2-5
abundance: NA
CDR3nt: TGTGCCATCGGAGAATCTCAGGGGGAGACCCAGTACTTC
CDR3aa: CAIGESQGETQYF

v_gene: TRBV29-1
d_gene: NA
j_gene: TRBJ2-2
abundance: NA
CDR3nt: TGCAGCGTTGAAATCGGTAGCAGTTACACCGGGGAGCTGTTTTTT
CDR3aa: CSVEIGSSYTGELFF

v_gene: TRBV2
d_gene: NA
j_gene: TRBJ1-1
abundance: NA
CDR3nt: TGTGCCAGCAACGGAGGGCAGGCGTGGGCTTTCTTT
CDR3aa: CASNGGQAWAFF

v_gene: TRBV6-2/TRBV6-3
d_gene: TRBD2
j_gene: TRBJ2-2
abundance: once
CDR3nt: TGTGCCAGCAGTTTAGGACTAGCGGGAGTCGGGGAGCTGTTTTTT
CDR3aa: CASSLGLAGVGELFF

v_gene: TRBV7-2
d_gene: TRBD2
j_gene: TRBJ2-4
abundance: NA
CDR3nt: TGTGCCAGCAGCTCCCTAGCGGGAGGGCCGGCCAAAAACATTCAGTACTTC
CDR3aa: CASSSLAGGPAKNIQYF

v_gene: TRBV27
d_gene: TRBD2
j_gene: TRBJ2-1
abundance: NA
CDR3nt: TGTGCCAGCAGTGCTGCTAGCGGGGGGGCCTACAATGAGCAGTTCTTC
CDR3aa: CASSAASGGAYNEQFF

v_gene: TRBV15
d_gene: NA
j_gene: TRBJ2-7
abundance: NA
CDR3nt: TGTGCCACCAGCGAGGGGGACACAGCTTCCTACGAGCAGTACTTC
CDR3aa: CATSEGDTASYEQYF

v_gene: TRBV21-1
d_gene: NA
j_gene: TRBJ2-7
abundance: NA
CDR3nt: TGTGCCAGCAGCACGAGACAGGGGTGGGGCTCCTACGAGCAGTACTTC
CDR3aa: CASSTRQGWGSYEQYF